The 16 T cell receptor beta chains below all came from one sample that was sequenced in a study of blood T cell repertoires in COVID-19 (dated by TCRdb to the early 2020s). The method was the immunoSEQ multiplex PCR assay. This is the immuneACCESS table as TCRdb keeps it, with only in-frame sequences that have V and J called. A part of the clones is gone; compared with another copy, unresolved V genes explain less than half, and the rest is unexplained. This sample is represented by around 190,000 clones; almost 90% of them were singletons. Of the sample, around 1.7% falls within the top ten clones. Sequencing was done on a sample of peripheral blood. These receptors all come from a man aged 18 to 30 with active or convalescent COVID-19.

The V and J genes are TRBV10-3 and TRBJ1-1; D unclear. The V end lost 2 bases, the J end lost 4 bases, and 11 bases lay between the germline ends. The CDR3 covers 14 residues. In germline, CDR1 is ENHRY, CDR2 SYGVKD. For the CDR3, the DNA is TGTGCCATCAGTGAGCCGGGGAGTAGCACTGAAGCTTTCTTT. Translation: CAISEPGSSTEAFF.

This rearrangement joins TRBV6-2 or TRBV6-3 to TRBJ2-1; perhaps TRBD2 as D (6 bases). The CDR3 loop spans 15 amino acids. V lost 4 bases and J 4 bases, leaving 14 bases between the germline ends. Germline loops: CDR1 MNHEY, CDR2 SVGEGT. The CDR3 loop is CASSLRLGEYNEQFF. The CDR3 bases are TGTGCCAGCAGTTTAAGACTAGGGGAATACAATGAGCAGTTCTTC.

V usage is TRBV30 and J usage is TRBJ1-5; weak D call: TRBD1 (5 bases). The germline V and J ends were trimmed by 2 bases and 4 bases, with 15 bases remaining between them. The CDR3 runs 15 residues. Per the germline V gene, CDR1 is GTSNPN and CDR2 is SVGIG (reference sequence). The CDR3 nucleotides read TGTGCCTGGAGTCTTGGGGCAGAACCAAATCAGCCCCAGCATTTT. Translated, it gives CAWSLGAEPNQPQHF. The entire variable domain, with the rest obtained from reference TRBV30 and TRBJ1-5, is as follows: SQTIHQWPATLVQPVGSPLSLECTVEGTSNPNLYWYRQAAGRGLQLLFYSVGIGQISSEVPQNLSASRPQDRQFILSSKKLLLSDSGFYLCAWSLGAEPNQPQHFGDGTRLSIL.

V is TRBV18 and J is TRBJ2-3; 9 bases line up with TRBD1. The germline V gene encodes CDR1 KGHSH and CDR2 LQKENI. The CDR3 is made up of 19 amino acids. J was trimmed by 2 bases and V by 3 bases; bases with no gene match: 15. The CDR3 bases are TGTGCCAGCTCACCTAGGGACAGGGCCTACAGGATTCACACAGATACGCAGTATTTT. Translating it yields CASSPRDRAYRIHTDTQYF.

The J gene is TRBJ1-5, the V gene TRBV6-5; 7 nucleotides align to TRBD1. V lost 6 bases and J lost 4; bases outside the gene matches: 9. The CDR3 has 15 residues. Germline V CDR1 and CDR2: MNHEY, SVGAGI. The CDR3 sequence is CASRASGTENQPQHF. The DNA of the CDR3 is TGTGCCAGCAGAGCATCCGGGACAGAGAATCAGCCCCAGCATTTT.

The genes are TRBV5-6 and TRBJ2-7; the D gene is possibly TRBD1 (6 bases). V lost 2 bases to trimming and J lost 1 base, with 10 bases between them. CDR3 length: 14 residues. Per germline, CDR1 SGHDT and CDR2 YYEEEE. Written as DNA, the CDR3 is TGTGCCAGCAGCTTTTTGGACAGATCCTACGAGCAGTACTTC. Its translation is CASSFLDRSYEQYF.

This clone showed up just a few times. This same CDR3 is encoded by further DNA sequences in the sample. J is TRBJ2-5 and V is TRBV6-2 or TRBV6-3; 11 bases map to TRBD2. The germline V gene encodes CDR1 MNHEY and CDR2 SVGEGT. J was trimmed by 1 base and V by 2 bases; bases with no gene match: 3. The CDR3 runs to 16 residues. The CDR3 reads CASSYVAGGAQETQYF. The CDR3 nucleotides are TGTGCCAGCAGTTACGTAGCGGGAGGGGCCCAAGAGACCCAGTACTTC.

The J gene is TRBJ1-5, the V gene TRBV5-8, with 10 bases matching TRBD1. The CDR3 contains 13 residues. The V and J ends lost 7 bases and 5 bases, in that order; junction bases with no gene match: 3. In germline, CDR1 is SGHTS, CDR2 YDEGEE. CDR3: CASGTGAYQPQHF. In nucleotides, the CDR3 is TGTGCCAGCGGGACAGGGGCTTATCAGCCCCAGCATTTT.

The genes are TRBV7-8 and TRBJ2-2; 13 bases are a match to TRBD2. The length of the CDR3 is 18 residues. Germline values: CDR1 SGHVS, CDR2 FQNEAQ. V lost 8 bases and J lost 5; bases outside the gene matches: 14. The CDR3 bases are TGTGCCAGCGGATTACCGGGACTAGCGGGGAGAGGAACCGGGGAGCTGTTTTTT. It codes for CASGLPGLAGRGTGELFF.

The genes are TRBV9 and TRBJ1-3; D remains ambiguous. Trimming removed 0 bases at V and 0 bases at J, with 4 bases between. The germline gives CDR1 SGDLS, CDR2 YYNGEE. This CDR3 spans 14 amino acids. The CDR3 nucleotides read TGTGCCAGCAGCGTAGCGGTCTCTGGAAACACCATATATTTT. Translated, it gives CASSVAVSGNTIYF.

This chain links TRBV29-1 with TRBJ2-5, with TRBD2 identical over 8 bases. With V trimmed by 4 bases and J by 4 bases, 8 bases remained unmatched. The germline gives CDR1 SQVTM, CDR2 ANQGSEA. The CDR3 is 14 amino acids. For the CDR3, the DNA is TGCAGCGTTGGGGGCGGGGGGCGCGGAGAGACCCAGTACTTC. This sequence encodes CSVGGGGRGETQYF.

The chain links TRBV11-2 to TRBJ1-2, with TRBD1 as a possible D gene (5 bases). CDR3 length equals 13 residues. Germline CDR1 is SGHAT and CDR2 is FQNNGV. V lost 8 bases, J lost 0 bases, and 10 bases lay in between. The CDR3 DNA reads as TGTGCCAGCTCTCAGGGAACTAACTATGGCTACACCTTC. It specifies CASSQGTNYGYTF.

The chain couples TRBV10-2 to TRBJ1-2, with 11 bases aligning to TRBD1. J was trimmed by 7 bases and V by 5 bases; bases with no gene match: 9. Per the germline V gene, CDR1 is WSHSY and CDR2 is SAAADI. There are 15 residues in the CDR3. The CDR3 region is CASSKGQGAIGGYTF. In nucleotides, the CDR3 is TGCGCCAGCAGTAAAGGACAGGGGGCTATTGGTGGCTACACCTTC.

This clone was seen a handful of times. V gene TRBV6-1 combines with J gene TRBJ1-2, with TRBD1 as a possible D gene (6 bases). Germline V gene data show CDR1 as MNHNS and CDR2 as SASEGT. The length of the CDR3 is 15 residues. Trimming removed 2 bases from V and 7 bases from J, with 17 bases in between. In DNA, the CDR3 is TGTGCCAGCAGTGAAAATCGTCAGGGGTCAGGTGGCTACACCTTC. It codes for CASSENRQGSGGYTF.

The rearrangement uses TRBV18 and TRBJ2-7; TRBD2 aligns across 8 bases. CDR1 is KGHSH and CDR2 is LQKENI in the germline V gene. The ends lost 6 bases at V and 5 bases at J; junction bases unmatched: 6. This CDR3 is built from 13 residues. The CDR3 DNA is TGTGCCAGCTCCCCCAGCGGGAGAAACGAGCAGTACTTC. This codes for CASSPSGRNEQYF.

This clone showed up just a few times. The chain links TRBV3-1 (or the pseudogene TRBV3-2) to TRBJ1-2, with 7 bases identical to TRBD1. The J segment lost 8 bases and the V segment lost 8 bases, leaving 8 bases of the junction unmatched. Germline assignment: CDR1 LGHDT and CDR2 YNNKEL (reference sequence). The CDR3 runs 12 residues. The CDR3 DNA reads TGTGCCAGCGGGACAGAAATTTGGGGCTACACCTTC. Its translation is CASGTEIWGYTF.